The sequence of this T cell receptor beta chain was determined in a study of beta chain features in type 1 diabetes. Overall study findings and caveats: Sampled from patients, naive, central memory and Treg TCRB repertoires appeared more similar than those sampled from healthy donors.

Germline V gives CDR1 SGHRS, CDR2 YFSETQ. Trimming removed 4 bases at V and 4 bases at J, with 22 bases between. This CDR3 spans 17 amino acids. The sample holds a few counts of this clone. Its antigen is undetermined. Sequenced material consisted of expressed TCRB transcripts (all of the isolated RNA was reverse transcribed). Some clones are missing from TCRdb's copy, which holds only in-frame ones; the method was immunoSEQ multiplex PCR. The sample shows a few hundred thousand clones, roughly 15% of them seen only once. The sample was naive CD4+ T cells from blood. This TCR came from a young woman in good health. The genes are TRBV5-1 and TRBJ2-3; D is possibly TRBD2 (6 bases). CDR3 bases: TGCGCCAGCAGCCTTCGTGGCGGGGCTACTACGGCAGATACGCAGTATTTT. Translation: CASSLRGGATTADTQYF. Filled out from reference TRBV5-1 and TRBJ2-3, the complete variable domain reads KAGVTQTPRYLIKTRGQQVTLSCSPISGHRSVSWYQQTPGQGLQFLFEYFSETQRNKGNFPGRFSGRQFSNSRSEMNVSTLELGDSALYLCASSLRGGATTADTQYFGPGTRLTVL.